These 24 T cell receptor beta chains were sequenced from one sample in a study of shared clonotypes between healthy human individuals (TCRdb year 2020). To prepare the library, the immunoSEQ multiplex PCR assay was applied. The source is immuneACCESS, and TCRdb retained only in-frame sequences with V and J called. Part of the clones is not carried over; for the studies checked, unresolved V genes explain less than half of this, and the remainder is unexplained. The sample yields more than 2,000,000 clones; about 92% were counted once. The top ten hold 0.14% of the sample. Sequencing input: naive CD4+ T cells sorted from blood. The cell subset or site label, as the study defines it: CD45RA+ positively selected. These receptor sequences come from a man younger than 35 in good health.

This clone was detected a few times. The V and J genes are TRBV30 and TRBJ1-2, with D unresolved. CDR3 length: 14 residues. The V end was cut by 2 bases, the J end by 3 bases, with 13 bases between. In germline, CDR1 is GTSNPN, CDR2 SVGIG (reference sequence). CDR3 sequence (DNA): TGTGCCTGGAGTCTCCGGGTAGGAGACTATGGCTACACCTTC. This codes for CAWSLRVGDYGYTF.

The rearrangement links TRBV4-1 to TRBJ1-4; 8 bases align to TRBD1. With V trimmed by 4 bases and J by 5 bases, 9 bases remained unmatched. Per the germline V gene, CDR1 is MGHRA and CDR2 is YSYEKL. CDR3 size: 16 residues. DNA of the CDR3: TGCGCCAGCAGCCCAGCCTGGGACAGGAGAAATGAAAAACTGTTTTTT. This translates into CASSPAWDRRNEKLFF.

J is TRBJ2-2 and V is TRBV5-1; D gene uncertain. The germline V gene encodes CDR1 SGHRS and CDR2 YFSETQ. The germline V and J ends were trimmed by 0 bases and 1 base, with 10 bases remaining between them. The CDR3 totals 16 residues. CDR3 loop: CASSLEVLMNTGELFF. CDR3 nucleotide sequence: TGCGCCAGCAGCTTGGAGGTACTTATGAACACCGGGGAGCTGTTTTTT.

The genes are TRBV6-6 and TRBJ2-5; no clear D. Per the germline V gene, CDR1 is MNHNY and CDR2 is SVGAGI (reference sequence). The CDR3 length is 14 residues. Deletions cut 7 bases from V and 2 bases from J, with 14 bases between. This CDR3 reads CASTTDMEQETQYF. The CDR3, as DNA: TGTGCCAGCACCACAGACATGGAACAAGAGACCCAGTACTTC.

The chain joins TRBV18 to TRBJ2-5; D may match TRBD1 or TRBD2 (5 bases each). V was cut by 2 bases and J by 5 bases, with 6 bases left in between. Germline loops: CDR1 KGHSH, CDR2 LQKENI. CDR3 length: 12 amino acids. CDR3 nucleotides: TGTGCCAGCTCACCAGGGACGGAGACCCAGTACTTC. Its protein product is CASSPGTETQYF.

This chain connects TRBV9 to TRBJ2-7; D is unresolved. Germline lookup yields CDR1 SGDLS and CDR2 YYNGEE. With 7 bases removed from V and 3 bases from J, the gap between germline ends came to 11 bases. This CDR3 has 12 amino acids. The CDR3 DNA reads as TGTGCCAGCCCCGAAGTTCTCTACGAGCAGTACTTC. Translated, it gives CASPEVLYEQYF.

J is TRBJ2-1 and V is TRBV14; 7 bases are a match to TRBD2. V lost 1 base, J lost 5 bases, and 8 bases stayed unmatched. Per germline, CDR1 SGHDN and CDR2 FVKESK. This CDR3 comprises 16 residues. The CDR3 here is CASSQAVGTTHNEQFF. The CDR3 coding sequence is TGTGCCAGCAGCCAAGCGGTTGGGACTACCCACAATGAGCAGTTCTTC.

The chain employs TRBV4-1 and TRBJ2-1; no reliable D call. The V and J ends lost 1 base and 8 bases respectively, with 6 bases between them. Germline values: CDR1 MGHRA, CDR2 YSYEKL. The CDR3 extends over 12 amino acids. As DNA, the CDR3 is TGCGCCAGCAGCCAAGTTTTGGATGAGCAGTTCTTC. It specifies CASSQVLDEQFF.

The V call is TRBV29-1, the J call TRBJ2-5, with D possibly being TRBD2 (7 bases). Germline V gene sequence: CDR1 SQVTM, CDR2 ANQGSEA. CDR3 length: 14 amino acids. V was shortened by 7 bases and J by 0 bases, with 15 bases between the two germline ends. The CDR3: CSGGGHQYQETQYF. The CDR3 DNA is TGCAGCGGGGGGGGACACCAATACCAAGAGACCCAGTACTTC.

This clone was picked up a small number of times. The sample holds other DNA sequences that translate to the same CDR3. This sequence joins TRBV6-5 and TRBJ2-7, with TRBD1 as a possible D gene (5 bases). The V end was cut by 2 bases, the J end by 1 base, with 6 bases between. This CDR3 has 13 residues. Germline V gives CDR1 MNHEY, CDR2 SVGAGI. In DNA, the CDR3 is TGTGCCAGCAGTTACGACAGATCCTACGAGCAGTACTTC. Amino acid sequence: CASSYDRSYEQYF.

In the case of this clone: Other DNA sequences in this sample translate to the same CDR3. V is TRBV6-5 and J is TRBJ1-2; D unresolved. V was trimmed by 6 bases and J by 0 bases, leaving 8 bases between them. Germline-derived CDR1 and CDR2 are MNHEY and SVGAGI. The CDR3 contains 13 residues. The CDR3 DNA sequence: TGTGCCAGCAGCCGAGGCCCTAACTATGGCTACACCTTC. Encoded protein: CASSRGPNYGYTF.

This clone showed up just a few times. The chain joins TRBV7-8 to TRBJ1-5, with D possibly TRBD1 on 6 matching bases. Trimming removed 4 bases at V and 4 bases at J, with 17 bases between. The CDR3 runs to 16 residues. Germline CDR1 and CDR2: SGHVS and FQNEAQ. CDR3 sequence reads: CASSSLGGTKNQPQHF. CDR3 sequence (DNA): TGTGCCAGCAGCTCATTGGGCGGGACAAAAAATCAGCCCCAGCATTTT.

The V call is TRBV7-2, the J call TRBJ2-7; no clear D. The CDR3 sequence is 15 residues long. The V gene's germline CDR1 is SGHTA and CDR2 FQGNSA. V was pared by 1 base and J by 0 bases, with 10 bases between. The DNA for the CDR3 is TGTGCCAGCAGCTTAGTTTCCACGAGCTCCTACGAGCAGTACTTC. The encoded protein is CASSLVSTSSYEQYF.

The chain carries TRBV2 and TRBJ1-3; 7 positions match TRBD1. The V gene's germline CDR1 is SNHLY and CDR2 FYNNEI. CDR3 length: 14 amino acids. Unmatched junction bases numbered 4, after V lost 4 bases and J lost 4 bases. The CDR3 nucleotides are TGTGCCAGCAGTGCGACAGGGTTCGGAAACACCATATATTTT. It translates to CASSATGFGNTIYF.

This chain connects TRBV30 to TRBJ2-7; D remains unclear. The germline CDR1 and CDR2 sequences are GTSNPN and SVGIG (reference sequence). V was clipped by 2 bases and J by 3 bases, with 11 bases between them. The CDR3 covers 13 residues. The CDR3 here is CAWSLNFLYEQYF. The CDR3 nucleotides are TGTGCCTGGAGTTTAAACTTCCTCTACGAGCAGTACTTC.

The chain links TRBV30 to TRBJ2-1, with D perhaps TRBD2 (6 bases). The germline V gene has CDR1 GTSNPN and CDR2 SVGIG (reference sequence). The germline V and J ends were trimmed by 2 bases and 6 bases, with 17 bases remaining between them. The CDR3 sequence is 15 residues long. The chain's CDR3 is CAWSPGTDVGNEQFF. The DNA for the CDR3 is TGTGCCTGGAGTCCAGGGACTGACGTGGGCAATGAGCAGTTCTTC. Filled out from reference TRBV30 and TRBJ2-1, the complete variable domain reads SQTIHQWPATLVQPVGSPLSLECTVEGTSNPNLYWYRQAAGRGLQLLFYSVGIGQISSEVPQNLSASRPQDRQFILSSKKLLLSDSGFYLCAWSPGTDVGNEQFFGPGTRLTVL.

The genes are TRBV27 and TRBJ1-5, with TRBD1 matching over 10 bases. The CDR3 length is 18 residues. V trimming: 6 bases; J trimming: 1 base; junction bases outside the gene matches: 12. Germline CDR1 and CDR2: MNHEY and SMNVEV (reference sequence). CDR3 coding DNA: TGTGCCAGCAGCCTGACGGGACAGGGGATCGGCAGCAATCAGCCCCAGCATTTT. It encodes CASSLTGQGIGSNQPQHF.

The V gene is TRBV11-2, the J gene TRBJ2-5; TRBD2 aligns across 8 bases. Per the germline V gene, CDR1 is SGHAT and CDR2 is FQNNGV. The J segment lost 2 bases and the V segment lost 5 bases, leaving 10 bases of the junction unmatched. This CDR3 is built from 16 residues. CDR3 sequence: CASSLGSSGYQETQYF. The CDR3 coding sequence is TGTGCCAGCAGCCTTGGATCTAGCGGGTATCAAGAGACCCAGTACTTC.

V is TRBV7-9 and J is TRBJ2-5; possible D gene TRBD1, 6 bases. In germline, CDR1 is SEHNR, CDR2 FQNEAQ (reference sequence). The length of the CDR3 is 15 residues. Trimming pared 4 bases from V and 5 bases from J, leaving 17 bases between. CDR3 DNA sequence: TGTGCCAGCAGCTGGGACCAGGGGCGGTGGGAGACCCAGTACTTC. This codes for CASSWDQGRWETQYF.

The chain carries TRBV11-2 and TRBJ1-2; D is possibly TRBD1 (6 bases). The CDR3 has 14 amino acids. Germline CDR1 and CDR2: SGHAT and FQNNGV. The V end was cut by 7 bases, the J end by 4 bases, with 16 bases between. CDR3 residues: CASTPAGVVYGYTF. The CDR3 coding sequence is TGTGCCAGCACCCCGGCAGGGGTGGTCTATGGCTACACCTTC.

For this clone: Other DNA sequences in the sample encode the same CDR3. The chain combines TRBV7-3 with TRBJ1-1; no clear D. Trimming took off 4 bases at V and 0 bases at J, with 9 bases between the two ends. Germline assignment: CDR1 SGHTA and CDR2 FQGTGA. The CDR3 is 14 residues long. CDR3 sequence (DNA): TGTGCCAGCAGCTCGGGCCTCCTGAACACTGAAGCTTTCTTT. Protein sequence: CASSSGLLNTEAFF.

The chain links TRBV7-9 to TRBJ1-6, with 8 nucleotides matching TRBD1. Germline V CDR1 and CDR2: SEHNR, FQNEAQ (reference sequence). This CDR3 has 17 amino acids. Trimming removed 3 bases from V and 0 bases from J; junction bases left unmatched: 4. CDR3 DNA: TGTGCCAGCAGCTTGTGGACAGGGAGCTCCTATAATTCACCCCTCCACTTT. As protein: CASSLWTGSSYNSPLHF.

The chain recombines TRBV2 with TRBJ2-2, with D perhaps matching TRBD2 (6 bases). This CDR3 contains 16 residues. The V gene lost 6 bases and the J gene lost 3 bases, with 17 bases spanning the gap. Germline V gene data show CDR1 as SNHLY and CDR2 as FYNNEI. The CDR3 sequence: CASRPAGRRDTGELFF. The CDR3 DNA reads as TGTGCCAGCAGGCCCGCAGGGAGGAGAGACACCGGGGAGCTGTTTTTT.

This clone was counted a single time. V and J are TRBV5-4 and TRBJ1-6; D is unresolved. The germline gives CDR1 SGHNT, CDR2 YYREEE (reference sequence). The CDR3 is 14 amino acids. V lost 0 bases and J 6 bases, leaving 7 bases between the germline ends. CDR3 region: CASSLGQSNSPLHF. CDR3 in DNA: TGTGCCAGCAGCTTGGGCCAGTCTAATTCACCCCTCCACTTT.